One sample yielded the 29 T cell receptor beta chains listed below, sequenced in a study of cytomegalovirus exposure and HLA in healthy donors. A multiplex PCR was run with 60 Vbeta primers and 13 Jbeta primers. Some clones are missing from TCRdb's copy, which holds only in-frame ones; the method was immunoSEQ multiplex PCR. The sample consists of roughly 150,000 clones, around three quarters of them appearing once. Material for sequencing was PBMCs. These receptors all stem from a male donor in good health and CMV-seronegative.

The chain has TRBV28 and TRBJ1-2; D perhaps matches TRBD1 (5 bases). The CDR3 spans 14 residues. Between the trimmed V and J ends, which lost 3 bases and 4 bases, there was a span of 12 bases. Germline V gene lookup returns CDR1 MDHEN and CDR2 SYDVKM. CDR3 region: CASSFGGGGYGYTF. CDR3 in DNA: TGTGCCAGCAGTTTCGGGGGAGGTGGCTATGGCTACACCTTC.

The chain links TRBV10-3 to TRBJ1-1; 7 nucleotides line up with TRBD1. CDR3 length equals 12 residues. J was trimmed by 5 bases and V by 7 bases; bases with no gene match: 4. CDR1 and CDR2 (germline): ENHRY, SYGVKD. CDR3 bases: TGTGCCATCAACGCAGGGGGGACTGAAGCTTTCTTT. It codes for CAINAGGTEAFF.

The chain is built from TRBV2 and TRBJ1-1; tentatively, D is TRBD1 (6 bases). Germline assignment: CDR1 SNHLY and CDR2 FYNNEI. The V gene lost 3 bases and the J gene lost 5 bases, with 19 bases spanning the gap. The CDR3 is 16 residues long. In DNA form, the CDR3 reads TGTGCCAGCAGTGAGGACCATTGGGGGCTAGGAACTGAAGCTTTCTTT. Its protein product is CASSEDHWGLGTEAFF.

The CDR3 spells CASSVLFLGGINTEAFF. CDR3 in DNA: TGTGCCAGCAGTGTCTTGTTTTTAGGGGGAATCAACACTGAAGCTTTCTTT. J is TRBJ1-1 and V is TRBV2, with a weak D call TRBD1 (6 bases). The CDR3 loop spans 17 amino acids. V was cut by 4 bases and J by 2 bases, with 20 bases left in between. Germline CDR1 SNHLY, CDR2 FYNNEI.

The rearrangement joins TRBV2 to TRBJ2-3, with TRBD2 matching 10 bases. Losses at the gene ends were 6 bases for V and 2 bases for J; bases not matched to a gene: 8. Germline V CDR1 and CDR2: SNHLY, FYNNEI. The length of the CDR3 is 16 residues. The CDR3 DNA follows: TGTGCCAGCAGGAGTCCTAGCGGGGGCCCCACAGATACGCAGTATTTT. It translates to CASRSPSGGPTDTQYF.

The CDR3 spells CASSLALLAGGSDTQYF. DNA of the CDR3: TGTGCCAGCAGCTTAGCGCTCCTAGCGGGGGGATCAGATACGCAGTATTTT. The chain joins TRBV7-2 to TRBJ2-3; TRBD2 aligns across 11 bases. Unmatched junction bases numbered 6, after V lost 0 bases and J lost 4 bases. The CDR3 runs 17 residues. CDR1 and CDR2 (germline): SGHTA, FQGNSA. The complete variable domain, with remaining parts taken from reference TRBV7-2 and TRBJ2-3, reads GAGVSQSPSNKVTEKGKDVELRCDPISGHTALYWYRQSLGQGLEFLIYFQGNSAPDKSGLPSDRFSAERTGGSVSTLTIQRTQQEDSAVYLCASSLALLAGGSDTQYFGPGTRLTVL.

The count of this clone is one. The sample contains more than one DNA sequence encoding this CDR3. The J gene is TRBJ1-2, the V gene TRBV27; possibly TRBD1 for D (6 bases). Trimming removed 6 bases from V and 4 bases from J, with 12 bases in between. The CDR3 has 13 amino acids. Germline values: CDR1 MNHEY, CDR2 SMNVEV (reference sequence). The DNA for the CDR3 is TGTGCCAGCAGCCGGGGGGGCGCCTATGGCTACACCTTC. Translation: CASSRGGAYGYTF.

The J gene is TRBJ1-5, the V gene TRBV7-2; no clear D gene. The length of the CDR3 is 14 residues. The germline gives CDR1 SGHTA, CDR2 FQGNSA. V was pared by 2 bases and J by 0 bases, with 5 bases between. CDR3 amino acids: CASSLQVSNQPQHF. The CDR3 nucleotides read TGTGCCAGCAGCTTACAGGTTAGCAATCAGCCCCAGCATTTT.

The chain is built from TRBV18 and TRBJ2-5; no clear D. The CDR3 sequence is 13 residues long. Trimming pared 6 bases from V and 1 base from J, leaving 9 bases between. Germline V gene sequence: CDR1 KGHSH, CDR2 LQKENI. The CDR3 protein is CASSPPSQETQYF. In DNA, the CDR3 is TGTGCCAGCTCGCCGCCCAGCCAAGAGACCCAGTACTTC.

The rearrangement uses TRBV4-1 and TRBJ2-1; no reliable D call. Germline lookup yields CDR1 MGHRA and CDR2 YSYEKL. The CDR3 is 13 amino acids. V was pared by 0 bases and J by 2 bases, with 2 bases between. CDR3 region: CASSQDTYNEQFF. In DNA, the CDR3 is TGCGCCAGCAGCCAAGATACCTACAATGAGCAGTTCTTC.

The chain couples TRBV27 to TRBJ1-4; D perhaps matches TRBD1 (6 bases). V was trimmed by 6 bases and J by 7 bases, leaving 9 bases between them. The length of the CDR3 is 12 residues. From germline, CDR1 is MNHEY and CDR2 SMNVEV (reference sequence). CDR3 sequence reads: CASRTGAEKLFF. In DNA form, the CDR3 reads TGTGCCAGCAGGACAGGAGCTGAAAAACTGTTTTTT.

This chain joins TRBV28 and TRBJ1-1; D remains unclear. The germline V gene has CDR1 MDHEN and CDR2 SYDVKM. V was pared by 2 bases and J by 1 base, with 8 bases between. The CDR3 sequence is 14 residues long. CDR3 protein: CASSLRQENTEAFF. Written as DNA, the CDR3 is TGTGCCAGCAGTTTACGTCAGGAGAACACTGAAGCTTTCTTT.

This clone was seen a handful of times. This chain connects TRBV6-1 to TRBJ1-1; the match to TRBD1 covers 7 bases. Unmatched junction bases numbered 1, after V lost 8 bases and J lost 4 bases. Germline CDR1 reads MNHNS; CDR2 reads SASEGT. The CDR3 is 11 residues long. The CDR3 loop reads CASDRATEAFF. For the CDR3, the DNA is TGTGCCAGCGACAGGGCCACTGAAGCTTTCTTT.

The chain carries TRBV15 and TRBJ2-1; 7 bases fit TRBD2. Germline V lookup: CDR1 LNHNV, CDR2 YYDKDF (reference sequence). The V gene end was trimmed by 7 bases and the J gene end by 5 bases; junction bases not matched to a gene: 8. There are 14 residues in the CDR3. The CDR3 loop is CATTPLGGDNEQFF. The DNA of the CDR3 is TGTGCCACCACCCCTTTGGGGGGGGACAATGAGCAGTTCTTC. Full variable domain (outside the CDR3, taken from reference TRBV15 and TRBJ2-1): DAMVIQNPRYQVTQFGKPVTLSCSQTLNHNVMYWYQQKSSQAPKLLFHYYDKDFNNEADTPDNFQSRRPNTSFCFLDIRSPGLGDTAMYLCATTPLGGDNEQFFGPGTRLTVL.

The CDR3 sequence: CSVEGLAGYEQYF. The CDR3 bases are TGCAGCGTTGAAGGTCTAGCGGGATACGAGCAGTACTTC. The V gene is TRBV29-1, the J gene TRBJ2-7, with 9 bases aligning to TRBD2. This CDR3 region has 13 residues. Looked up from germline, CDR1 is SQVTM and CDR2 is ANQGSEA. Trimming removed 1 base from V and 4 bases from J; junction bases left unmatched: 2.

This clone showed up just a few times. This chain links TRBV27 with TRBJ1-2; D is perhaps TRBD1 (5 bases). The V end lost 1 base, the J end lost 6 bases, and 27 bases lay between the germline ends. CDR1 MNHEY and CDR2 SMNVEV come from the germline V gene (reference sequence). This CDR3 contains 19 residues. CDR3 sequence reads: CASSLLEKVRGLVSHGYTF. The DNA for the CDR3 is TGTGCCAGCAGTTTATTGGAGAAGGTCCGGGGACTAGTTTCTCATGGCTACACCTTC.

This clone appeared once. The chain has TRBV5-1 and TRBJ2-5; the D gene is possibly TRBD2 (5 bases). Trimming left V 0 bases short and J 3 bases short, with 6 bases between. CDR1 and CDR2 from the germline V gene are SGHRS and YFSETQ. The CDR3 is 13 amino acids. The CDR3 protein is CASSLAGKETQYF. DNA of the CDR3: TGCGCCAGCAGCTTGGCGGGGAAAGAGACCCAGTACTTC. The full variable domain, in which reference TRBV5-1 and TRBJ2-5 provide the parts outside the CDR3, is KAGVTQTPRYLIKTRGQQVTLSCSPISGHRSVSWYQQTPGQGLQFLFEYFSETQRNKGNFPGRFSGRQFSNSRSEMNVSTLELGDSALYLCASSLAGKETQYFGPGTRLLVL.

V gene TRBV7-9 combines with J gene TRBJ2-7, with TRBD1 matching 7 bases. The CDR3 loop spans 13 amino acids. Per the germline V gene, CDR1 is SEHNR and CDR2 is FQNEAQ (reference sequence). With 7 bases clipped from V and 2 bases from J, the junction kept 5 bases outside the gene matches. The CDR3 DNA follows: TGTGCCAGCATCCGGACAGGAACCTACGAGCAGTACTTC. This codes for CASIRTGTYEQYF.

On this clone itself: A read error may produce the germline difference seen at one junction end. V usage is TRBV29-1 and J usage is TRBJ1-5; TRBD1 is a possible D gene (5 bases). The CDR3 has 15 residues. CDR1 is SQVTM, CDR2 ANQGSEA, per germline. Here the CDR3 reads CSVQEKGEGNQPQHF. CDR3 in DNA: TGCAGCGTTCAAGAGAAAGGGGAGGGGAATCAGCCCCAGCATTTT. Full variable domain (outside the CDR3, taken from reference TRBV29-1 and TRBJ1-5): SAVISQKPSRDICQRGTSLTIQCQVDSQVTMMFWYRQQPGQSLTLIATANQGSEATYESGFVIDKFPISRPNLTFSTLTVSNMSPEDSSIYLCSVQEKGEGNQPQHFGDGTRLSIL.

The rearrangement joins TRBV13 to TRBJ1-1; perhaps TRBD1 as D (5 bases). Germline CDR1 and CDR2: PRHDT and FYEKMQ (reference sequence). The length of the CDR3 is 15 residues. V shed 5 bases and J shed 1 base, with 14 bases lying between them. The CDR3 reads CASSPKKGRNTEAFF. The CDR3 DNA sequence: TGTGCCAGCAGCCCCAAAAAGGGGCGGAACACTGAAGCTTTCTTT.

V gene TRBV2 combines with J gene TRBJ2-2; 8 bases match TRBD1. CDR3 length: 14 amino acids. Per germline, CDR1 SNHLY and CDR2 FYNNEI. With 5 bases clipped from V and 4 bases from J, the junction kept 3 bases outside the gene matches. CDR3 protein: CASSRTGSTGELFF. The CDR3 DNA is TGTGCCAGCAGTAGGACAGGGAGCACCGGGGAGCTGTTTTTT.

V and J are TRBV21-1 and TRBJ1-6; no check of the table's D call, TRBD1, against the DNA was made. TRBV21-1 is given as a pseudogene. The CDR3 length is 15 residues. In DNA form, the CDR3 reads TGTGCCAGCAGCAAAATAGGGGCAGATAATTCACCCCTCCACTTT. Translation gives CASSKIGADNSPLHF.

The chain is built from TRBV29-1 and TRBJ2-3; D is perhaps TRBD1 (5 bases). CDR3 size: 16 residues. The ends were cut back, 3 bases at V and 1 base at J, with 17 bases in the middle. Germline assignment: CDR1 SQVTM and CDR2 ANQGSEA. CDR3 sequence (DNA): TGCAGCGTTGAGCATGTAGGGGTTTGGGGCACAGATACGCAGTATTTT. Translating it yields CSVEHVGVWGTDTQYF.

The CDR3 here is CASSPLGRDTEAFF. The CDR3 DNA reads as TGCGCCAGCAGCCCTTTGGGCAGGGACACTGAAGCTTTCTTT. The gene calls are TRBV5-1 and TRBJ1-1, with D possibly TRBD1 on 5 matching bases. Germline V gene lookup returns CDR1 SGHRS and CDR2 YFSETQ. CDR3 size: 14 residues. The V and J ends lost 4 bases and 3 bases respectively, with 13 bases between them.

The CDR3, as DNA: TGCGCCAGCAGCTCCCGGGATCCTAGCGCATGGGAGACCCAGTACTTC. Translation: CASSSRDPSAWETQYF. The chain has TRBV5-1 and TRBJ2-5; possibly TRBD2 for D (6 bases). With 3 bases removed from V and 5 bases from J, the gap between germline ends came to 20 bases. The CDR3 contains 16 residues. Germline values: CDR1 SGHRS, CDR2 YFSETQ.

V and J are TRBV14 and TRBJ2-1, with 9 positions matching TRBD1. Germline values: CDR1 SGHDN, CDR2 FVKESK. J was trimmed by 1 base and V by 1 base; bases with no gene match: 14. The length of the CDR3 is 20 residues. CDR3 nucleotide sequence: TGTGCCAGCAGCCAAGCGGCCGGGACAGGGATCCCGGGGTCCTACAATGAGCAGTTCTTC. Translating gives CASSQAAGTGIPGSYNEQFF.

The rearrangement joins TRBV4-1 to TRBJ2-7; D possibly corresponds to TRBD2 (6 bases). This CDR3 region has 16 residues. Germline lookup yields CDR1 MGHRA and CDR2 YSYEKL. With 0 bases removed from V and 0 bases from J, the gap between germline ends came to 12 bases. The CDR3 coding sequence is TGCGCCAGCAGCCAAGATAGCGGCAGGACCTCCTACGAGCAGTACTTC. Protein sequence: CASSQDSGRTSYEQYF.

The chain carries TRBV11-1 and TRBJ2-3; weak D call: TRBD2 (6 bases). The CDR3 spans 15 residues. Trimming removed 0 bases at V and 0 bases at J, with 7 bases between. Germline CDR1 is SGHAT and CDR2 is FQDESV (reference sequence). CDR3 DNA: TGTGCCAGCAGCTTAGCGGGAGGTAGCACAGATACGCAGTATTTT. It encodes CASSLAGGSTDTQYF.

The gene calls are TRBV5-6 and TRBJ1-5; D is undetermined. CDR3 length: 14 residues. Germline V CDR1 and CDR2: SGHDT, YYEEEE. Between the trimmed V and J ends, which lost 1 base and 11 bases, there was a span of 16 bases. As DNA, the CDR3 is TGTGCCAGCAGCTTGAGAGGGTCGGGAGTGGCCCAGCATTTT. This sequence encodes CASSLRGSGVAQHF.